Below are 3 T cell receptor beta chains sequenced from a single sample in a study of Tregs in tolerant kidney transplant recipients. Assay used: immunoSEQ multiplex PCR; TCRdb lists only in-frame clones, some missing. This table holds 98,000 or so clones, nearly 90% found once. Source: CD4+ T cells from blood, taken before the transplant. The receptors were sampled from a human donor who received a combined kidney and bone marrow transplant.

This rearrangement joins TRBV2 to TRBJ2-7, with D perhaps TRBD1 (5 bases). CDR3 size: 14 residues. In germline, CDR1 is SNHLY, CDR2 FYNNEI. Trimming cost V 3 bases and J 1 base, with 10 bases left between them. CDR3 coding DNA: TGTGCCAGCAGTGACAGGGCGACATCCTACGAGCAGTACTTC. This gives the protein CASSDRATSYEQYF.

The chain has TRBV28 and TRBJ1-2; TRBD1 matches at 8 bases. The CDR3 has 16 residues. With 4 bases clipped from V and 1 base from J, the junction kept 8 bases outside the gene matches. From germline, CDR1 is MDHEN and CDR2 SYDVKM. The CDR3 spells CASSSLRGPFNYGYTF. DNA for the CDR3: TGTGCCAGCAGTTCCCTCAGGGGGCCATTTAACTATGGCTACACCTTC.

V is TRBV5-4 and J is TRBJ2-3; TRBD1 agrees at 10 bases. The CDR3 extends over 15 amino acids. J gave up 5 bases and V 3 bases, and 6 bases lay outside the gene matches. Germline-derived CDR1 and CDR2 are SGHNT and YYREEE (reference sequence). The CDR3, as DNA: TGTGCCAGCAGCTCGACAGGGGGCGGGAGAGATACGCAGTATTTT. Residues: CASSSTGGGRDTQYF.